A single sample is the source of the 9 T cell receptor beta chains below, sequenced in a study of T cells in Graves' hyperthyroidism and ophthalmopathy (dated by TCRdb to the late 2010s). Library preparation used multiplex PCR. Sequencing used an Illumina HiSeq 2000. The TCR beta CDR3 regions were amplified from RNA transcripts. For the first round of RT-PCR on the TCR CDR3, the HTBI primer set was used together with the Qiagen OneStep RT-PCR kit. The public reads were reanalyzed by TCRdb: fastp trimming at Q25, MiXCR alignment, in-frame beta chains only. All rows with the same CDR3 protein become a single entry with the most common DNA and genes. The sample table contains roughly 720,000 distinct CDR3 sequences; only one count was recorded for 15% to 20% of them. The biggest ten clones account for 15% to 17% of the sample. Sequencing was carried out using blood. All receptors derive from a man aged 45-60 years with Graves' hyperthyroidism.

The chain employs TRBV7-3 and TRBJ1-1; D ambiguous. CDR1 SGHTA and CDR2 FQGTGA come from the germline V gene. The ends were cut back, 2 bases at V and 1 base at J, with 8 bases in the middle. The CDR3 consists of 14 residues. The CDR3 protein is CASSLGRKNTEAFF. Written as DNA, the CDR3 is TGTGCCAGCAGCTTAGGGCGGAAGAACACTGAAGCTTTCTTT.

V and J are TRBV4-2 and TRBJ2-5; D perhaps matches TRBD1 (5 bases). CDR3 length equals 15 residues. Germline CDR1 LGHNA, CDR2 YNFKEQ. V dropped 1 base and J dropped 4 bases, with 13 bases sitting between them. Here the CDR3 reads CASSQGVATVETQYF. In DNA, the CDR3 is TGTGCCAGCAGCCAAGGGGTTGCGACAGTAGAGACCCAGTACTTC.

CDR3 protein: CSASLSQGTRYF. CDR3 bases: TGCAGTGCTAGTCTCTCCCAGGGGACGCGGTACTTC. The V gene is TRBV20-1, the J gene TRBJ2-5; TRBD1 is a possible D gene (6 bases). The CDR3 is 12 residues long. V shed 3 bases and J shed 13 bases, with 18 bases lying between them. Per the germline V gene, CDR1 is DFQATT and CDR2 is SNEGSKA (reference sequence).

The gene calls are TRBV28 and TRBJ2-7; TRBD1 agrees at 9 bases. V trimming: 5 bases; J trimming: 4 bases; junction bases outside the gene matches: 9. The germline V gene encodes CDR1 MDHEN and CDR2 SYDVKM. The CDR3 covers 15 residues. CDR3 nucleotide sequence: TGTGCCAGCAGTCCTGCTTGGACAGGGGTTTACGAGCAGTACTTC. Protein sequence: CASSPAWTGVYEQYF.

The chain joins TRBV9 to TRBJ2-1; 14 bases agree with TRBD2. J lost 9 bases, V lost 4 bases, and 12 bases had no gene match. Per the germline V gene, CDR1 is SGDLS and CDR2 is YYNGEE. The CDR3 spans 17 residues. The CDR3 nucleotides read TGTGCCAGCAGCTCTACCTTGACTAGCGGGAGGGCCGCTGAGCAGTTCTTC. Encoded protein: CASSSTLTSGRAAEQFF.

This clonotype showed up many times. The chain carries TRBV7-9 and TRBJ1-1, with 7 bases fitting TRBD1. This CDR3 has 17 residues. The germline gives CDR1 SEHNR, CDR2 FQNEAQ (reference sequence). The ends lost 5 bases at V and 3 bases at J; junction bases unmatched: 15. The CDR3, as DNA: TGTGCCAGCAGCCCTGGCCTTAGGGCCAGGGGGTACACTGAAGCTTTCTTT. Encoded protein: CASSPGLRARGYTEAFF.

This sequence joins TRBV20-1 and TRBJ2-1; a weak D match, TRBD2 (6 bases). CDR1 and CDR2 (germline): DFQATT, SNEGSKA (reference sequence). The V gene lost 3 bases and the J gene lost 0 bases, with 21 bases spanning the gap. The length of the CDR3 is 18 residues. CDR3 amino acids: CSARYISRGRSSYNEQFF. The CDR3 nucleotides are TGCAGTGCTAGGTATATTTCCCGAGGGAGGAGCTCCTACAATGAGCAGTTCTTC.

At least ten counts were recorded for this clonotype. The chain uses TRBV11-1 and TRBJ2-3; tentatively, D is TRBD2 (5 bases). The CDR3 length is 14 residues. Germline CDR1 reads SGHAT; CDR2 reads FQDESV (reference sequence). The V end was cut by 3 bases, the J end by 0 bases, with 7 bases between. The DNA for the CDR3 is TGTGCCAGCAGCTTTCAGCGGAGCACAGATACGCAGTATTTT. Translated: CASSFQRSTDTQYF. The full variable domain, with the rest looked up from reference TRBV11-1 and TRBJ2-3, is EAEVAQSPRYKITEKSQAVAFWCDPISGHATLYWYRQILGQGPELLVQFQDESVVDDSQLPKDRFSAERLKGVDSTLKIQPAELGDSAMYLCASSFQRSTDTQYFGPGTRLTVL.

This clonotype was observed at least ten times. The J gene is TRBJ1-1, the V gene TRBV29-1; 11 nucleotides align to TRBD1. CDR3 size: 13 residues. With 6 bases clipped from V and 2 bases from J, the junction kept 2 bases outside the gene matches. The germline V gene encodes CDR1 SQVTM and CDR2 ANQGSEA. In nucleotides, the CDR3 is TGCAGCGTGGACAGGGGGCGAAACACTGAAGCTTTCTTT. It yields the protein CSVDRGRNTEAFF.